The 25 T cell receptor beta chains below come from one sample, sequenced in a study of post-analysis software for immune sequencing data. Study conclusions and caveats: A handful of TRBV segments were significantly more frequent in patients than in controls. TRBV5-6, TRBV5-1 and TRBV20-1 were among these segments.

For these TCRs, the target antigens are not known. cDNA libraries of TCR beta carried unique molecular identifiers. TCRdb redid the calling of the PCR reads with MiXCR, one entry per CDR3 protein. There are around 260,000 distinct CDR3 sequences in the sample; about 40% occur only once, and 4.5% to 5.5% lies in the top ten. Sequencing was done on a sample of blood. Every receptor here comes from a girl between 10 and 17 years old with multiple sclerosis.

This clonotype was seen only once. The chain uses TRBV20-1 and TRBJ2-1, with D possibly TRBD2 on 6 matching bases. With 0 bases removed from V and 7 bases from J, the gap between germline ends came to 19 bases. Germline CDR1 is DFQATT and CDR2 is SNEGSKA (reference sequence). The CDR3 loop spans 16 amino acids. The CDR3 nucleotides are TGCAGTGCTAGAGAAAGTAGAGCGGGCAGTATTAATGAGCAGTTCTTC. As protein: CSARESRAGSINEQFF.

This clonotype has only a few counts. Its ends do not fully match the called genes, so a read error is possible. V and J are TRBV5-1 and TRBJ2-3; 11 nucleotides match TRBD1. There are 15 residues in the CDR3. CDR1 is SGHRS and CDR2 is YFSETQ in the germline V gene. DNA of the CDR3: TGCGCCGGCAGCTCGGGACAGGGGGTCACAGATACGCAGTATTTT. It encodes CAGSSGQGVTDTQYF. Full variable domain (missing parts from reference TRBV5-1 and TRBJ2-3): KAGVTQTPRYLIKTRGQQVTLSCSPISGHRSVSWYQQTPGQGLQFLFEYFSETQRNKGNFPGRFSGRQFSNSRSEMNVSTLELGDSALYLCAGSSGQGVTDTQYFGPGTRLTVL.

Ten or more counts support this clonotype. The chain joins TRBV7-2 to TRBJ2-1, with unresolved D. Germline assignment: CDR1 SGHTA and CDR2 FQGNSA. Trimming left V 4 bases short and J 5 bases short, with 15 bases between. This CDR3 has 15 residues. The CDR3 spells CASSSRWGTDNEQFF. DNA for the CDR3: TGTGCCAGCAGCTCTCGTTGGGGTACCGACAATGAGCAGTTCTTC.

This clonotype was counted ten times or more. This CDR3 is CASGRGTYEQYF. CDR3 coding DNA: TGTGCCAGCGGCAGGGGAACCTACGAGCAGTACTTC. The V call is TRBV6-2 or TRBV6-3, the J call TRBJ2-7; D is possibly TRBD1 (6 bases). The CDR3 sequence is 12 residues long. Germline V CDR1 and CDR2: MNHEY, SVGEGT. V was clipped by 8 bases and J by 2 bases, with 10 bases between them.

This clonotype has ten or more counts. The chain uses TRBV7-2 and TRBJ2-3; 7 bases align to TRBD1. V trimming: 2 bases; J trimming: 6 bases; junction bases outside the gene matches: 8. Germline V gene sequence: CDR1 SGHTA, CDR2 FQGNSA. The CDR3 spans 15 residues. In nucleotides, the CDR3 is TGTGCCAGCAGCTTAACGGCAGGGGGTCCGGATACGCAGTATTTT. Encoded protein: CASSLTAGGPDTQYF. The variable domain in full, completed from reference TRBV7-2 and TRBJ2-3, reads GAGVSQSPSNKVTEKGKDVELRCDPISGHTALYWYRQSLGQGLEFLIYFQGNSAPDKSGLPSDRFSAERTGGSVSTLTIQRTQQEDSAVYLCASSLTAGGPDTQYFGPGTRLTVL.

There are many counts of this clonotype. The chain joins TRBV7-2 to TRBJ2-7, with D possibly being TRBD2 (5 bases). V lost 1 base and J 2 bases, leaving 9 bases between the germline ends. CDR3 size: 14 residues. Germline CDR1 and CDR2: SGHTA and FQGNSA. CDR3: CASSLGLAAYEQYF. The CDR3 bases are TGTGCCAGCAGCTTAGGCCTAGCCGCCTACGAGCAGTACTTC.

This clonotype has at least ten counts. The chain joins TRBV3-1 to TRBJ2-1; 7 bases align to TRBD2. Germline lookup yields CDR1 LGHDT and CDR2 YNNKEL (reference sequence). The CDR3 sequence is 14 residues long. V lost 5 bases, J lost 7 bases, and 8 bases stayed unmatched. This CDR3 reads CASSSRTSRNEQFF. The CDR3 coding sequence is TGTGCCAGCAGCTCTCGGACTAGTAGGAATGAGCAGTTCTTC.

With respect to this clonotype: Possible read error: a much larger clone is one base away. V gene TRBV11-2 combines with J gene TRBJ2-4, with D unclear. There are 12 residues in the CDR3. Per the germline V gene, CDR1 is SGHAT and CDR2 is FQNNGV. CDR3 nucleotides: TGTGCCGCTCGACAACAGATCAACGAGCAGCACTTC. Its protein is CAARQQINEQHF.

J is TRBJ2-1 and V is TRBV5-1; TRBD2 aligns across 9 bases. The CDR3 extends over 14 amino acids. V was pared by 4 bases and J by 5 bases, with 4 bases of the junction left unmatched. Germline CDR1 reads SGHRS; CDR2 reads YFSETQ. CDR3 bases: TGCGCCAGCAGCGGGAGCGGGGGGAACAATGAGCAGTTCTTC. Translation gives CASSGSGGNNEQFF. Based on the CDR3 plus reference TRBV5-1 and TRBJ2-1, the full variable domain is KAGVTQTPRYLIKTRGQQVTLSCSPISGHRSVSWYQQTPGQGLQFLFEYFSETQRNKGNFPGRFSGRQFSNSRSEMNVSTLELGDSALYLCASSGSGGNNEQFFGPGTRLTVL.

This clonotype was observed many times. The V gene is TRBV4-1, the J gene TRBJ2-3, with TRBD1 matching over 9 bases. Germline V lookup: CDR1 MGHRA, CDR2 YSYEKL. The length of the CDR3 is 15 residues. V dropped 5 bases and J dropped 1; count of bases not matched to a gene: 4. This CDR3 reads CASSMDRGGTDTQYF. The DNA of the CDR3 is TGCGCCAGCAGCATGGACAGGGGCGGCACAGATACGCAGTATTTT.

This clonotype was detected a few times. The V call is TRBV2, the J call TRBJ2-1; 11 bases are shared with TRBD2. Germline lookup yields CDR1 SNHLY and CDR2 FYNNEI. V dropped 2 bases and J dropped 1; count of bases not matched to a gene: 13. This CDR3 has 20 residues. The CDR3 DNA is TGTGCCAGCAGTGAAACTTCGGGACTAGCGGTGGTTCGTTCCTACAATGAGCAGTTCTTC. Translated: CASSETSGLAVVRSYNEQFF.

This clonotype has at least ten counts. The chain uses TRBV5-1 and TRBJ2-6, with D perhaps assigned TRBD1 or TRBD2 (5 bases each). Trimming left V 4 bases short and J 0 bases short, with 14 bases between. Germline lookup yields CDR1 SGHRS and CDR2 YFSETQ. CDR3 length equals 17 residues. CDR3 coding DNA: TGCGCCAGCAGCCCGGGGCCCTCCGTCTCTGGGGCCAACGTCCTGACTTTC. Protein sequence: CASSPGPSVSGANVLTF.

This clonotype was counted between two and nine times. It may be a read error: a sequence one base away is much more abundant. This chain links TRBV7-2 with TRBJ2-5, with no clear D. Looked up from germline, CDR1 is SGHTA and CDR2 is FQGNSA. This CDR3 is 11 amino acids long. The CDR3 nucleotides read TGTGCCAGCAGCTTCGCTGAGACCCGGTACTTC. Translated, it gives CASSFAETRYF. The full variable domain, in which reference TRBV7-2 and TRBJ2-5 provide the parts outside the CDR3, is GAGVSQSPSNKVTEKGKDVELRCDPISGHTALYWYRQSLGQGLEFLIYFQGNSAPDKSGLPSDRFSAERTGGSVSTLTIQRTQQEDSAVYLCASSFAETRYFGPGTRLLVL.

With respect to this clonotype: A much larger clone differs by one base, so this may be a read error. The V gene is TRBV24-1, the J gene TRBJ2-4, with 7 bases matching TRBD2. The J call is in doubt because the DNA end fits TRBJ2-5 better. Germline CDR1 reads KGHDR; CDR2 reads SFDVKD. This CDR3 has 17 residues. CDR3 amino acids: CATSDPKRGGFLETQYF. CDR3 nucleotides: TGTGCCACCAGTGACCCAAAGCGGGGAGGCTTCCTGGAGACCCAGTACTTC.

The CDR3 DNA follows: TGTGCCAGCAGCCGCCGACTAGCGGAGCCAGATACGCAGTATTTT. This translates into CASSRRLAEPDTQYF. The chain is built from TRBV4-2 and TRBJ2-3; 9 bases are shared with TRBD2. Germline CDR1 is LGHNA and CDR2 is YNFKEQ. The length of the CDR3 is 15 residues. Trimming at V came to 4 bases and at J to 4 bases, leaving 6 bases not matched to a gene.

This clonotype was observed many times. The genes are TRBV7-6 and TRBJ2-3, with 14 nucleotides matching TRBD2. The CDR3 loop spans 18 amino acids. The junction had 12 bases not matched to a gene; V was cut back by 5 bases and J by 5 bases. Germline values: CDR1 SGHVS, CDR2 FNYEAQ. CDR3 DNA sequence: TGTGCCAGCAGCCGCCTGACTAGCGGGGGGGCCCAGGGAGATACGCAGTATTTT. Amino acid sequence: CASSRLTSGGAQGDTQYF.

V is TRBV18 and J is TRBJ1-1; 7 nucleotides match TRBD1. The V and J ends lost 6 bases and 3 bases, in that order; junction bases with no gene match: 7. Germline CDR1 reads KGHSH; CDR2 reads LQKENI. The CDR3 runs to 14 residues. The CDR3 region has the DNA TGTGCCAGCTCTCAGGGACAGCCGGACACTGAAGCTTTCTTT. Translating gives CASSQGQPDTEAFF.

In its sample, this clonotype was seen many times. The CDR3 bases are TGCGCCAGCAAACAATTTGGGGAGGGCCTAAACAATGAGCAGTTCTTC. It specifies CASKQFGEGLNNEQFF. This chain links TRBV4-1 with TRBJ2-1; 7 nucleotides match TRBD2. The CDR3 length is 16 residues. Unmatched junction bases numbered 14, after V lost 7 bases and J lost 5 bases. Germline CDR1 is MGHRA and CDR2 is YSYEKL.

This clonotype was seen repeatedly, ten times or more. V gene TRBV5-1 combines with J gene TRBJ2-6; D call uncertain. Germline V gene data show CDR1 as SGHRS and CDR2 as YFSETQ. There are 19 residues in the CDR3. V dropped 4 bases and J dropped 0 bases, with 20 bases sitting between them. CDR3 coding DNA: TGCGCCAGCAGCCCGCATCCGGACGGAATTTTCTCTGGGGCCAACGTCCTGACTTTC. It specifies CASSPHPDGIFSGANVLTF. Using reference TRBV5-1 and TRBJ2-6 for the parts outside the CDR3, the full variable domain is KAGVTQTPRYLIKTRGQQVTLSCSPISGHRSVSWYQQTPGQGLQFLFEYFSETQRNKGNFPGRFSGRQFSNSRSEMNVSTLELGDSALYLCASSPHPDGIFSGANVLTFGAGSRLTVL.

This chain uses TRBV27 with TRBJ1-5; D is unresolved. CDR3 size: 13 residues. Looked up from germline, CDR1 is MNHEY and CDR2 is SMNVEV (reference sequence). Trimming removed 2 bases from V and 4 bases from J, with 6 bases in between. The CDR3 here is CASSLEENQPQHF. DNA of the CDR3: TGTGCCAGCAGTTTAGAGGAGAATCAGCCCCAGCATTTT.

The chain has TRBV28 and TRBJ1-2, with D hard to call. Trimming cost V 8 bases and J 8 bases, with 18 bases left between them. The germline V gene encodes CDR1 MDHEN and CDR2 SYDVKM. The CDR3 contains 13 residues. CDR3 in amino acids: CASAGGPADGYTF. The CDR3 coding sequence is TGTGCCAGCGCCGGAGGCCCTGCTGACGGCTACACCTTC.

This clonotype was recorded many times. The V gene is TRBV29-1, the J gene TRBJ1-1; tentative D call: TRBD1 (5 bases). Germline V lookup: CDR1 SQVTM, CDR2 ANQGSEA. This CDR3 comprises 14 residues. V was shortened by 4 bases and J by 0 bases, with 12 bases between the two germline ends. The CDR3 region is CSVVVRGVNTEAFF. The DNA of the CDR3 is TGCAGCGTTGTGGTCCGAGGGGTGAACACTGAAGCTTTCTTT. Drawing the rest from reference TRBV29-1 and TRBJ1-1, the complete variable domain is SAVISQKPSRDICQRGTSLTIQCQVDSQVTMMFWYRQQPGQSLTLIATANQGSEATYESGFVIDKFPISRPNLTFSTLTVSNMSPEDSSIYLCSVVVRGVNTEAFFGQGTRLTVV.

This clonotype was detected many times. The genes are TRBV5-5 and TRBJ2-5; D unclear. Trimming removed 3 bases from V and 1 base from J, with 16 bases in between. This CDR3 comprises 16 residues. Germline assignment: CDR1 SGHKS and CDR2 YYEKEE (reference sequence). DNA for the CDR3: TGTGCCAGCAGCTCTGAGGCAAGCGAATTCCAAGAGACCCAGTACTTC. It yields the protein CASSSEASEFQETQYF.

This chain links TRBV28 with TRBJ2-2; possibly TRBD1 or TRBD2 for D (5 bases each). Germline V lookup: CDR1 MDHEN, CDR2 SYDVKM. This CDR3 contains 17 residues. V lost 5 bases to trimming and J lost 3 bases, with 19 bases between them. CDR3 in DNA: TGTGCCAGCAGTCTAATAACCGGGACGGTAGACACCGGGGAGCTGTTTTTT. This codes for CASSLITGTVDTGELFF.

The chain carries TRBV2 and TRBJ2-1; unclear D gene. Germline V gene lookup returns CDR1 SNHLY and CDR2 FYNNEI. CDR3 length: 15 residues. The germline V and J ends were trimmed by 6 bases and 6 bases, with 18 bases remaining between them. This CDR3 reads CASRDPNLVPNEQFF. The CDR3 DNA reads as TGTGCCAGCAGGGATCCGAACCTCGTCCCCAATGAGCAGTTCTTC.